This T cell receptor beta chain derives from a study of spatial heterogeneity in lung cancer. Whole-study context: Where available, sequencing covered follow-up PBMC samples, taken at a median of approximately 24 months after resection.

TCRdb ran MiXCR on the 5' RACE reads and lists one entry per CDR3 protein. The repertoire has some 35,000 distinct CDR3 sequences, around 7.6% of them found once; the top ten carry 9.4%. Time point indicated: blood at routine non-recurrence follow-up after resection. Per germline, CDR1 SGHRS and CDR2 YFSETQ. The CDR3 runs to 15 residues. V was shortened by 3 bases and J by 4 bases, with 16 bases between the two germline ends. The receptor comes from a male donor with early-stage non-small cell lung cancer. The chain couples TRBV5-1 to TRBJ2-5; D could derive from TRBD1 or TRBD2 (7 bases each). This specimen consisted of PBMCs, obtained at follow-up. CDR3 DNA sequence: TGCGCCAGCAGCTCCTCGACAGGGAGGGGAGAGACCCAGTACTTC. Encoded protein: CASSSSTGRGETQYF.